The clone carrying this T cell receptor beta chain occurred many times. Its antigen remains unidentified. The data stem from a study of T-cell memory formation after mild COVID-19. Study as a whole: Clusters were largely donor specific. Regarding the study as a whole: There were some responding clones in pre-infection memory, which suggested that cross-reactive memory had joined. Among clones peaking at day 37 in the second wave, SARS-CoV-2 specificity remained unconfirmed.

A single record per CDR3 protein comes from TCRdb applying MiXCR to the 5' RACE reads. This table holds some 490,000 distinct CDR3 sequences, about 20% found once. Germline-derived CDR1 and CDR2 are LGHDT and YNNKEL (reference sequence). The CDR3 is 14 amino acids. The V gene lost 6 bases and the J gene lost 2 bases, with 12 bases spanning the gap. This chain connects TRBV3-1 to TRBJ2-3, with D perhaps matching TRBD2 (5 bases). The origin of this receptor is an adult woman who had mild COVID-19 (a few samples of this study predate the infection). Cell type and time point are not known. Sequences were obtained from PBMCs or a T cell subset sorted from them (not recorded which). The CDR3 nucleotides read TGTGCCAGCAGAGATGGACTCAACACAGATACGCAGTATTTT. Encoded protein: CASRDGLNTDTQYF.